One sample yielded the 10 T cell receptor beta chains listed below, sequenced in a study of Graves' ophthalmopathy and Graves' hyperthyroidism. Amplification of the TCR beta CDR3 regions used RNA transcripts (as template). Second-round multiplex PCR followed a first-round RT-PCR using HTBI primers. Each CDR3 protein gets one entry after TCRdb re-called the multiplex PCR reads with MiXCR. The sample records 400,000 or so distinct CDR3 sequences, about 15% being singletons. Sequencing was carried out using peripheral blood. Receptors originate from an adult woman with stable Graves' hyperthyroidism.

The CDR3 coding sequence is TGTGCCTTCGGTCCCCATTACGAGCAGTACTTC. Translation: CAFGPHYEQYF. V is TRBV12-3 or TRBV12-4 and J is TRBJ2-7; D uncertain. V was shortened by 11 bases and J by 4 bases, with 12 bases between the two germline ends. CDR3 length equals 11 residues.

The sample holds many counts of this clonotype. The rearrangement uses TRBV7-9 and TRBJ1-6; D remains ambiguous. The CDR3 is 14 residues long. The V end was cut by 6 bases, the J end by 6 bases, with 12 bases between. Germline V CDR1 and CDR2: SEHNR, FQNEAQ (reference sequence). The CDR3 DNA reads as TGTGCCAGCAGTTTCAGCAGTCCTAATTCACCCCTCCACTTT. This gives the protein CASSFSSPNSPLHF. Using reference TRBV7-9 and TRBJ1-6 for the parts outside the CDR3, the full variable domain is DTGVSQNPRHKITKRGQNVTFRCDPISEHNRLYWYRQTLGQGPEFLTYFQNEAQLEKSRLLSDRFSAERPKGSFSTLEIQRTEQGDSAMYLCASSFSSPNSPLHFGNGTRLTVT.

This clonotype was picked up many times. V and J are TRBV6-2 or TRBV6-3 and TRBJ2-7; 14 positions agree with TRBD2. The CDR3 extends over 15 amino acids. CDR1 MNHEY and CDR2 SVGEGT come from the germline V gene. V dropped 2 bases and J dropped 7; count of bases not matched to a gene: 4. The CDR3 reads CASSYGTSGSNEQYF. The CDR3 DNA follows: TGTGCCAGCAGTTACGGGACTAGCGGGAGTAATGAGCAGTACTTC.

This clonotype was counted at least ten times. The CDR3 DNA reads as TGTGCCAGCAGTTACCCCACCGACAGGGAGGGTTACGAGCAGTACTTC. This codes for CASSYPTDREGYEQYF. The rearrangement uses TRBV6-5 and TRBJ2-7; D is perhaps TRBD1 or TRBD2 (7 bases each). CDR1 MNHEY and CDR2 SVGAGI come from the germline V gene. The CDR3 contains 16 residues. V lost 2 bases to trimming and J lost 4 bases, with 18 bases between them.

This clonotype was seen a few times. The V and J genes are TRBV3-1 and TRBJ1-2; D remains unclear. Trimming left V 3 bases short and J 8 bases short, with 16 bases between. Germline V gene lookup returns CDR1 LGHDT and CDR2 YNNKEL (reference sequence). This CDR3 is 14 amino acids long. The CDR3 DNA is TGTGCCAGCAGCCAGAACCGGGCCTCCCGGGGCTACACCTTC. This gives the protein CASSQNRASRGYTF.

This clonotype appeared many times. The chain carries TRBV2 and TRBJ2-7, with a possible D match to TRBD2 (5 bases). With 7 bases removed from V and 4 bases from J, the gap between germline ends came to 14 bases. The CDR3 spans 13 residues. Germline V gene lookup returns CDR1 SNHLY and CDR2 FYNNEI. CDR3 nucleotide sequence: TGTGCCAGCACCATGAAGTCGGGGTACGAGCAGTACTTC. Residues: CASTMKSGYEQYF.

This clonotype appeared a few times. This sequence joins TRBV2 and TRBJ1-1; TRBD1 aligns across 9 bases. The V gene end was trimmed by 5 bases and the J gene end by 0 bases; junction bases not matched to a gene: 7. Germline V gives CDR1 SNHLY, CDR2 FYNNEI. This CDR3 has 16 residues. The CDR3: CASSSGTGFLNTEAFF. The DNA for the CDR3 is TGTGCCAGCAGTTCAGGGACAGGGTTTTTGAACACTGAAGCTTTCTTT.

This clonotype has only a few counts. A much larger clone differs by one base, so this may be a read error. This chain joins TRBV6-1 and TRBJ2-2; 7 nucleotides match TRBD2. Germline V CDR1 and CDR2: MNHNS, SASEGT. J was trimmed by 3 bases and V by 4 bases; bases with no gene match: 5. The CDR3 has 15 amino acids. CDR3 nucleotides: TGTGCCAGCAGTGTAAGCGGGGACTACACCGGGGAGCTGTTTTTT. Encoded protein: CASSVSGDYTGELFF.

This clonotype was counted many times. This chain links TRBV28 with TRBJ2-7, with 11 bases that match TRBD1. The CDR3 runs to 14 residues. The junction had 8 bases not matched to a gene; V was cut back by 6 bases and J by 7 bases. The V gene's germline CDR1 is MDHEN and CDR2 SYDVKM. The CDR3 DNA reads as TGTGCCAGCAGGGTTGGACAGGGGGCGGGGGAGCAGTACTTC. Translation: CASRVGQGAGEQYF. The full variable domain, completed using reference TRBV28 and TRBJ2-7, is DVKVTQSSRYLVKRTGEKVFLECVQDMDHENMFWYRQDPGLGLRLIYFSYDVKMKEKGDIPEGYSVSREKKERFSLILESASTNQTSMYLCASRVGQGAGEQYFGPGTRLTVT.

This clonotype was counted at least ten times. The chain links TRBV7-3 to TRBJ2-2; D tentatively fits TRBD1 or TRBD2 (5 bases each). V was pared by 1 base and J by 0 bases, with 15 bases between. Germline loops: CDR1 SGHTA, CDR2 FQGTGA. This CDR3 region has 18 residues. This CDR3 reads CASSLMGTGNTNTGELFF. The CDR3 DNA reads TGTGCCAGCAGCTTAATGGGGACGGGAAATACGAACACCGGGGAGCTGTTTTTT.